This entry describes one T cell receptor beta chain. After isolation, RNA underwent reverse transcription to generate cDNA as the sequencing template. The repertoire was sequenced with immunoSEQ multiplex PCR; TCRdb's copy has only in-frame clones and lacks some. The data hold 150,000 to 200,000 clones, with 60% observed a single time. Treatment specified: oral pan-JAK inhibitor, 5-10 mg twice daily. This record comes from a study of CD8+ T cells in alopecia areata. Trimming took off 6 bases at V and 4 bases at J, with 10 bases between the two ends. The CDR3 totals 12 residues. Germline values: CDR1 SQVTM, CDR2 ANQGSEA.

V usage is TRBV29-1 and J usage is TRBJ2-1, with no clear D. This receptor was obtained from a human donor with alopecia areata. The sequenced sample was CD4+ T cells sorted from blood, obtained at week 24, from a patient treated with tofacitinib. CDR3 loop: CSVASIYNEQFF. The DNA for the CDR3 is TGCAGCGTAGCATCCATATACAATGAGCAGTTCTTC.